What follows are 18 T cell receptor beta chains derived from one specimen sequenced in a study of blood T cell repertoires in COVID-19. Data came from immunoSEQ multiplex PCR; TCRdb stores just in-frame clones and leaves some out. The sample carries over 150,000 clones, around 85% recorded once. The sample was PBMCs or T cells enriched from blood (not recorded which). The receptors were sampled from a man aged 35 to 55 who had recovered from COVID-19.

The V call is TRBV7-6, the J call TRBJ2-2, with a weak D call TRBD1 (6 bases). There are 14 residues in the CDR3. Germline CDR1 and CDR2: SGHVS and FNYEAQ. V gave up 5 bases and J gave up 4 bases, with 11 bases separating them. CDR3 residues: CASSKDSPTGELFF. The CDR3 nucleotides read TGTGCCAGCAGCAAGGACAGCCCCACCGGGGAGCTGTTTTTT.

This chain links TRBV28 with TRBJ2-7; TRBD2 agrees at 11 bases. The CDR3 spans 16 residues. Trimming at V came to 6 bases and at J to 3 bases, leaving 10 bases not matched to a gene. Per germline, CDR1 MDHEN and CDR2 SYDVKM. The CDR3 here is CASRRSVAGGGYEQYF. The DNA of the CDR3 is TGTGCCAGCAGGCGCTCCGTAGCGGGAGGGGGCTACGAGCAGTACTTC.

This clone was observed a handful of times. The chain links TRBV3-1 (or the pseudogene TRBV3-2) to TRBJ1-2; D unresolved. This CDR3 has 12 residues. Germline CDR1 LGHDT, CDR2 YNNKEL (reference sequence). Trimming took off 1 base at V and 6 bases at J, with 6 bases between the two ends. The CDR3 DNA reads as TGTGCCAGCAGCCAAGGGGCTAATGGCTACACCTTC. This translates into CASSQGANGYTF.

The V gene is TRBV5-4, the J gene TRBJ1-1; D gene unclear. V gave up 0 bases and J gave up 7 bases, with 16 bases separating them. From germline, CDR1 is SGHNT and CDR2 YYREEE (reference sequence). The CDR3 has 15 residues. The CDR3 nucleotides are TGTGCCAGCAGCTTGGAGGGCAGAGCGGCTGGTGAAGCTTTCTTT. This translates into CASSLEGRAAGEAFF. Full variable domain (missing parts from reference TRBV5-4 and TRBJ1-1): ETGVTQSPTHLIKTRGQQVTLRCSSQSGHNTVSWYQQALGQGPQFIFQYYREEENGRGNFPPRFSGLQFPNYSSELNVNALELDDSALYLCASSLEGRAAGEAFFGQGTRLTVV.

The chain combines TRBV29-1 with TRBJ2-1; D unresolved. CDR3 length equals 14 residues. Trimming stripped 8 bases from V and 0 bases from J, with 14 bases between. The germline V gene encodes CDR1 SQVTM and CDR2 ANQGSEA. In DNA, the CDR3 is TGCAGCCTCGAGTTAGAGAGCTCCTACAATGAGCAGTTCTTC. It specifies CSLELESSYNEQFF.

The chain is built from TRBV2 and TRBJ1-6; 12 bases line up with TRBD1. Germline V lookup: CDR1 SNHLY, CDR2 FYNNEI. This CDR3 is 16 amino acids long. V shed 2 bases and J 14 bases; nucleotides not matched to a gene: 10. The CDR3 region has the DNA TGTGCCAGCAGTGAATTAGGGACAGGGGGCATGGAGGCCCTCCACTTT. Its protein product is CASSELGTGGMEALHF.

The chain has TRBV15 and TRBJ1-5, with D possibly being TRBD1 (5 bases). The germline CDR1 and CDR2 sequences are LNHNV and YYDKDF (reference sequence). This CDR3 region has 14 residues. The ends were cut back, 3 bases at V and 4 bases at J, with 10 bases in the middle. CDR3 bases: TGTGCCACCAGCAGTTTCCGGGGGAATCAGCCCCAGCATTTT. Protein sequence: CATSSFRGNQPQHF.

This chain connects TRBV6-5 to TRBJ2-3; TRBD2 agrees at 8 bases. V lost 6 bases, J lost 1 base, and 3 bases stayed unmatched. Germline V gives CDR1 MNHEY, CDR2 SVGAGI. The CDR3 length is 14 residues. For the CDR3, the DNA is TGTGCCAGCAGGGCCGGGGGGGGCACAGATACGCAGTATTTT. Its translation is CASRAGGGTDTQYF.

The chain recombines TRBV7-3 with TRBJ2-2, with D unclear. Germline CDR1 SGHTA, CDR2 FQGTGA. Deletions cut 2 bases from V and 5 bases from J, with 9 bases between. The CDR3 has 14 residues. CDR3: CASSLGQLTGELFF. Here the CDR3 DNA reads TGTGCCAGCAGCTTAGGGCAGCTGACCGGGGAGCTGTTTTTT. The whole variable domain, remainder taken from reference TRBV7-3 and TRBJ2-2, is GAGVSQTPSNKVTEKGKYVELRCDPISGHTALYWYRQSLGQGPEFLIYFQGTGAADDSGLPNDRFFAVRPEGSVSTLKIQRTERGDSAVYLCASSLGQLTGELFFGEGSRLTVL.

CDR3 loop: CASSTLGQPREKLFF. CDR3 sequence (DNA): TGTGCCAGCAGCACCCTGGGACAGCCGCGGGAAAAACTGTTTTTT. The V and J genes are TRBV7-9 and TRBJ1-4; TRBD1 aligns across 7 bases. The trim removed 5 bases at V and 8 bases at J, leaving 11 bases unmatched. The length of the CDR3 is 15 residues. Germline CDR1 and CDR2: SEHNR and FQNEAQ (reference sequence).

V and J are TRBV11-3 and TRBJ1-2; 8 nucleotides line up with TRBD1. This CDR3 has 15 residues. V shed 3 bases and J 2 bases; nucleotides not matched to a gene: 5. Germline values: CDR1 SGHNT, CDR2 YENEEA. Written as DNA, the CDR3 is TGTGCCAGCAGCTTGGCAGGGGGCGCGAACTATGGCTACACCTTC. Residues: CASSLAGGANYGYTF.

V gene TRBV11-2 combines with J gene TRBJ2-2; 8 nucleotides line up with TRBD1. The CDR3 is 15 residues long. The J segment lost 4 bases and the V segment lost 3 bases, leaving 4 bases of the junction unmatched. Germline V lookup: CDR1 SGHAT, CDR2 FQNNGV. This chain's CDR3 is CASSFSGGSTGELFF. DNA for the CDR3: TGTGCCAGCAGCTTCTCAGGGGGCAGCACCGGGGAGCTGTTTTTT.

This sequence joins TRBV3-1 (or the pseudogene TRBV3-2) and TRBJ1-2; D gene unclear. From germline, CDR1 is LGHDT and CDR2 YNNKEL (reference sequence). V was pared by 4 bases and J by 8 bases, with 14 bases between. This CDR3 has 13 amino acids. The CDR3 here is CASSRRTSRGYTF. The CDR3 DNA follows: TGTGCCAGCAGCCGGAGGACTTCCAGGGGCTACACCTTC.

The chain combines TRBV27 with TRBJ1-5; 8 bases are a match to TRBD1. The CDR3 spans 13 residues. Trimming at V came to 9 bases and at J to 5 bases, leaving 6 bases not matched to a gene. Germline-derived CDR1 and CDR2 are MNHEY and SMNVEV (reference sequence). CDR3 in DNA: TGTGCCAGTGGGGGACAGGCGGATCAGCCCCAGCATTTT. Protein sequence: CASGGQADQPQHF.

V usage is TRBV18 and J usage is TRBJ2-7, with 9 nucleotides matching TRBD1. This CDR3 comprises 14 residues. The V gene's germline CDR1 is KGHSH and CDR2 LQKENI. V lost 3 bases, J lost 5 bases, and 5 bases stayed unmatched. The CDR3 DNA is TGTGCCAGCTCACCCGGGACAGGGTCGAACGAGCAGTACTTC. Its protein is CASSPGTGSNEQYF.

This clone was found once. V gene TRBV7-2 combines with J gene TRBJ2-3; TRBD2 matches 8 bases. Trimming at V came to 5 bases and at J to 0 bases, leaving 13 bases not matched to a gene. Germline V gene lookup returns CDR1 SGHTA and CDR2 FQGNSA. The CDR3 contains 18 residues. CDR3 protein: CASSPRLALGASTDTQYF. For the CDR3, the DNA is TGTGCCAGCAGCCCGAGACTAGCGTTAGGTGCTAGCACAGATACGCAGTATTTT.

The V call is TRBV11-2, the J call TRBJ2-7, with 7 bases that match TRBD1. Germline-derived CDR1 and CDR2 are SGHAT and FQNNGV. The CDR3 is made up of 14 amino acids. J lost 7 bases, V lost 1 base, and 7 bases had no gene match. The CDR3 DNA follows: TGTGCCAGCAGCTTAGTTGACAGGGTATTTGAGCAGTACTTC. Encoded protein: CASSLVDRVFEQYF. Complete variable domain (other parts from reference TRBV11-2 and TRBJ2-7): EAGVAQSPRYKIIEKRQSVAFWCNPISGHATLYWYQQILGQGPKLLIQFQNNGVVDDSQLPKDRFSAERLKGVDSTLKIQPAKLEDSAVYLCASSLVDRVFEQYFGPGTRLTVT.

This chain uses TRBV7-2 with TRBJ2-3, with a weak D call TRBD1 (5 bases). The CDR3 has 17 amino acids. V was trimmed by 5 bases and J by 0 bases, leaving 18 bases between them. Germline CDR1 SGHTA, CDR2 FQGNSA. CDR3 protein: CASSADPFRASTDTQYF. The CDR3 coding sequence is TGTGCCAGCAGCGCCGACCCCTTCAGGGCTAGCACAGATACGCAGTATTTT.